This passage covers 19 T cell receptor beta chains from one sample sequenced in a study of low-dose radiotherapy and immunotherapy resistance in tumors (dated by TCRdb to the early 2020s). The listed sequencing device is Illumina MiniSeq. First-strand cDNA was synthesized with Superscript III and a set of TRAV- and TRBV-specific primers, covering both TCRalpha and TCRbeta chains. TCRs were amplified with Phusion for about 20 PCR cycles using a constant-region primer together with the adapter attached to the V primers. Using fastp trimming at Q25 and MiXCR clonotype assembly, TCRdb reanalyzed the public sequencing data and kept in-frame beta chains. Records with the same CDR3 protein are collapsed into one entry carrying the most frequent genes and DNA. The sample contains tens of thousands of distinct CDR3 sequences, 8% to 10% of them found a single time. Of the sample, roughly 1% falls within the top ten clones.

The sample's time point label, in plain terms: before trial treatment. The starting material was PBMCs, obtained before treatment. The origin of the receptors is a male donor with prostate cancer.

Concerning this clonotype itself: A far larger clone is off by one base, so a read error is likely. The rearrangement links TRBV5-1 to TRBJ2-7; D possibly corresponds to TRBD2 (5 bases). Between the trimmed V and J ends, which lost 0 bases and 7 bases, there was a span of 17 bases. CDR1 and CDR2 (germline): SGHRS, YFSETQ. The CDR3 runs to 15 residues. The CDR3, as DNA: TGCGCCAGCAGCTTGGCCGGGGTCGTCCACAATGAGCAGTACTTC. Protein product: CASSLAGVVHNEQYF.

There are many counts of this clonotype. This rearrangement joins TRBV6-2 or TRBV6-3 to TRBJ1-1; 7 nucleotides line up with TRBD1. Germline V CDR1 and CDR2: MNHEY, SVGEGT. With 6 bases clipped from V and 4 bases from J, the junction kept 11 bases outside the gene matches. The CDR3 extends over 15 amino acids. CDR3 amino acids: CASSPPDRVSTEAFF. The CDR3 DNA sequence: TGTGCCAGCAGCCCCCCTGACAGGGTGAGCACTGAAGCTTTCTTT.

This clonotype came up many times. The CDR3 protein is CASSELGTSGSEETQYF. CDR3 DNA: TGTGCCAGCAGTGAACTCGGGACTAGCGGGAGTGAGGAGACCCAGTACTTC. The chain has TRBV6-1 and TRBJ2-5; 14 nucleotides match TRBD2. Per the germline V gene, CDR1 is MNHNS and CDR2 is SASEGT. CDR3 length equals 17 residues. With 2 bases clipped from V and 5 bases from J, the junction kept 7 bases outside the gene matches.

This clonotype was recorded many times. The V call is TRBV7-2, the J call TRBJ2-3; D gene uncertain. The germline V gene encodes CDR1 SGHTA and CDR2 FQGNSA. V was clipped by 5 bases and J by 4 bases, with 16 bases between them. This CDR3 is 15 amino acids long. The CDR3 DNA sequence: TGTGCCAGCAGCCCACGCGGCTCTTCGGCAGATACGCAGTATTTT. It yields the protein CASSPRGSSADTQYF.

This clonotype was recorded at least ten times. V usage is TRBV7-9 and J usage is TRBJ2-2, with D possibly matching TRBD2 (6 bases). The germline V and J ends were trimmed by 6 bases and 6 bases, with 11 bases remaining between them. The germline V gene encodes CDR1 SEHNR and CDR2 FQNEAQ (reference sequence). The CDR3 runs to 13 residues. CDR3 loop: CASRLRDAGELFF. In nucleotides, the CDR3 is TGTGCCAGCAGGCTGCGGGATGCCGGGGAGCTGTTTTTT.

This clonotype was observed many times. This rearrangement joins TRBV7-2 to TRBJ1-2; D possibly corresponds to TRBD1 (6 bases). The CDR3 extends over 14 amino acids. CDR1 is SGHTA, CDR2 FQGNSA, per germline. The V gene lost 1 base and the J gene lost 7 bases, with 13 bases spanning the gap. This chain's CDR3 is CASSLEQGRGGYTF. CDR3 bases: TGTGCCAGCAGCTTAGAGCAGGGGAGGGGTGGCTACACCTTC.

This clonotype has ten or more counts. The rearrangement joins TRBV20-1 to TRBJ1-2, with D perhaps TRBD1 (5 bases). V was clipped by 6 bases and J by 8 bases, with 19 bases between them. The CDR3 length is 13 residues. The germline gives CDR1 DFQATT, CDR2 SNEGSKA (reference sequence). The DNA for the CDR3 is TGCAGTGCCTCGTTAGGGCAGGGCAAAGGCTACACCTTC. Translated: CSASLGQGKGYTF.

CDR3 region: CSAPGAGRGDNEQFF. The DNA for the CDR3 is TGCAGTGCTCCAGGGGCAGGGAGGGGGGACAATGAGCAGTTCTTC. The chain recombines TRBV20-1 with TRBJ2-1, with TRBD2 as a possible D gene (7 bases). The CDR3 totals 15 residues. Looked up from germline, CDR1 is DFQATT and CDR2 is SNEGSKA (reference sequence). Trimming pared 5 bases from V and 5 bases from J, leaving 19 bases between.

Regarding this clonotype: The DNA is left out, because the CDR3 cannot be placed on it with certainty; the CDR3 is given as TCRdb lists it. The chain's CDR3 is CASSPPPPTGELFFF. J is TRBJ2-2 and V is TRBV13; TRBD1 is the table's D call and was not checked against the DNA. Germline CDR1 PRHDT, CDR2 FYEKMQ (reference sequence). The CDR3 has 15 residues if both end residues are counted.

This clonotype was counted many times. The rearrangement links TRBV28 to TRBJ2-2, with 9 positions matching TRBD1. Per germline, CDR1 MDHEN and CDR2 SYDVKM. The length of the CDR3 is 17 residues. The V gene end was trimmed by 8 bases and the J gene end by 3 bases; junction bases not matched to a gene: 13. The CDR3 region has the DNA TGTGCCAGCTCATCCCCCCGGACAGGGGATTACACCGGGGAGCTGTTTTTT. It yields the protein CASSSPRTGDYTGELFF.

This clonotype was recorded at least ten times. The chain uses TRBV5-4 and TRBJ2-5; D is possibly TRBD1 (6 bases). Trimming stripped 4 bases from V and 1 base from J, with 14 bases between. The CDR3 spans 15 residues. Germline V gene lookup returns CDR1 SGHNT and CDR2 YYREEE (reference sequence). The CDR3 DNA reads TGTGCCAGCAGCCCTACGGGACAACCCCAAGAGACCCAGTACTTC. Encoded protein: CASSPTGQPQETQYF.

In its sample, this clonotype was seen many times. This sequence joins TRBV7-9 and TRBJ2-7; TRBD1 might be the D (6 bases). The germline CDR1 and CDR2 sequences are SEHNR and FQNEAQ (reference sequence). The V gene lost 4 bases and the J gene lost 3 bases, with 13 bases spanning the gap. This CDR3 has 14 residues. CDR3 nucleotide sequence: TGTGCCAGCAGCTATCCCGGGACAATCTACGAGCAGTACTTC. Residues: CASSYPGTIYEQYF. Full variable domain (outside the CDR3, taken from reference TRBV7-9 and TRBJ2-7): DTGVSQNPRHKITKRGQNVTFRCDPISEHNRLYWYRQTLGQGPEFLTYFQNEAQLEKSRLLSDRFSAERPKGSFSTLEIQRTEQGDSAMYLCASSYPGTIYEQYFGPGTRLTVT.

This clonotype was recorded at least ten times. The J gene is TRBJ2-1, the V gene TRBV7-9; no clear D gene. This CDR3 is built from 13 residues. V was trimmed by 0 bases and J by 5 bases, leaving 5 bases between them. CDR1 SEHNR and CDR2 FQNEAQ come from the germline V gene (reference sequence). CDR3 DNA sequence: TGTGCCAGCAGCTTAGCCTTAGACAATGAGCAGTTCTTC. Translating it yields CASSLALDNEQFF.

On this clonotype: With only one base between it and a far larger clone, this is likely a read error. The chain joins TRBV5-1 to TRBJ2-7; 7 nucleotides agree with TRBD2. V was pared by 4 bases and J by 7 bases, with 14 bases of the junction left unmatched. Germline-derived CDR1 and CDR2 are SGHRS and YFSETQ. The CDR3 contains 15 residues. The CDR3, as DNA: TGCGCCAGCAGCCTGTCTAGCGGAAACTACAATGAGCAGTACTTC. Translated: CASSLSSGNYNEQYF.

This clonotype was counted many times. The chain uses TRBV5-6 and TRBJ2-2; no clear D. The CDR3 is 15 amino acids. V was clipped by 1 base and J by 6 bases, with 13 bases between them. Germline CDR1 SGHDT, CDR2 YYEEEE. DNA for the CDR3: TGTGCCAGCAGCTTGTTGATTGAAAGGGCCGGGGAGCTGTTTTTT. As protein: CASSLLIERAGELFF.

Ten or more counts support this clonotype. The chain carries TRBV20-1 and TRBJ2-2; tentatively, D is TRBD2 (6 bases). V lost 3 bases, J lost 2 bases, and 13 bases lay in between. The CDR3 has 15 amino acids. The germline CDR1 and CDR2 sequences are DFQATT and SNEGSKA (reference sequence). CDR3 bases: TGCAGTGCTAGTTGGGACTCGCACAACACCGGGGAGCTGTTTTTT. Protein: CSASWDSHNTGELFF.

This clonotype showed up many times. This chain connects TRBV20-1 to TRBJ1-5; D remains unclear. The CDR3 length is 15 residues. Germline V gene sequence: CDR1 DFQATT, CDR2 SNEGSKA (reference sequence). V was cut by 3 bases and J by 2 bases, with 14 bases left in between. The chain's CDR3 is CSASDRTGGNQPQHF. In DNA form, the CDR3 reads TGCAGTGCTAGCGACCGGACTGGGGGCAATCAGCCCCAGCATTTT.

The sample holds many counts of this clonotype. The chain recombines TRBV20-1 with TRBJ2-1, with TRBD2 matching over 7 bases. Per the germline V gene, CDR1 is DFQATT and CDR2 is SNEGSKA (reference sequence). With 3 bases clipped from V and 7 bases from J, the junction kept 6 bases outside the gene matches. The CDR3 totals 13 residues. The CDR3: CSASLAGANEQFF. The DNA of the CDR3 is TGCAGTGCTAGTTTGGCGGGAGCAAATGAGCAGTTCTTC.

There are many counts of this clonotype. CDR3 loop: CASSLSRDGYGYTF. The CDR3 bases are TGTGCCAGCAGTTTGAGTAGGGATGGCTATGGCTACACCTTC. The chain carries TRBV28 and TRBJ1-2; D uncertain. The V and J ends lost 3 bases and 4 bases respectively, with 12 bases between them. The germline V gene has CDR1 MDHEN and CDR2 SYDVKM. CDR3 length: 14 residues.